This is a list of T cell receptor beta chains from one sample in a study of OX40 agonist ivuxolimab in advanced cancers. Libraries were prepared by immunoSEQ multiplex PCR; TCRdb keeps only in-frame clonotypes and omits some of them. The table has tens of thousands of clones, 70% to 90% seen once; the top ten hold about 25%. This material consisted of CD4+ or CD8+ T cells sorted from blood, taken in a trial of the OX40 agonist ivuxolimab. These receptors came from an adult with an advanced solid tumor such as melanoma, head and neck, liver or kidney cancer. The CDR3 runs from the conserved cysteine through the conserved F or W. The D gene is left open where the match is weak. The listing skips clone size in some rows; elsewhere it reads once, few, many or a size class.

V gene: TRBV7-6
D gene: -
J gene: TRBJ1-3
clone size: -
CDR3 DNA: TGTGCCAGCAGCTCCCGAGGGAATGGAAACACCATATATTTT
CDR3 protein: CASSSRGNGNTIYF

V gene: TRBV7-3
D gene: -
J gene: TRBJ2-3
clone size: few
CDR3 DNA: TGTGCCAGCAGACCGGAGAATTCGCAGTATTTT
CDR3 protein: CASRPENSQYF

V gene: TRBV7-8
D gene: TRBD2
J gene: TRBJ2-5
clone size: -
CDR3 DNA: TGTGCCAGCAGCTTAGAGGCTAGCGGGAGGAGGGAGACCCAGTACTTC
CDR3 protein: CASSLEASGRRETQYF

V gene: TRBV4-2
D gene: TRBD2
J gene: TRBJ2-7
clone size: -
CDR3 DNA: TGTGCCAGCAGCCAAGGCGGGGGACTAGGCACGTACGAGCAGTACTTC
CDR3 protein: CASSQGGGLGTYEQYF

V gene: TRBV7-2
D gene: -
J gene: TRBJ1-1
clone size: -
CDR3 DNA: TGTGCCAGCAGCTTAGGGTTGGGGGGAGGTGAAGCTTTCTTT
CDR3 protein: CASSLGLGGGEAFF

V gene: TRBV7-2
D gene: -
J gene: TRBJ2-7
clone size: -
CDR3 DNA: TGTGCCAGCAGCTTAATTGGAGAATTGGGCGGGACCCGTTCCTACGAGCAGTACTTC
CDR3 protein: CASSLIGELGGTRSYEQYF

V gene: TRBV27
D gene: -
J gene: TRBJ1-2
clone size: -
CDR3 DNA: TGTGCCAGCAGTCCCGACAGCTACCTATCTGGCTACACCTTC
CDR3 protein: CASSPDSYLSGYTF

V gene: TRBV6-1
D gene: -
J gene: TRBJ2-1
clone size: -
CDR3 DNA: TGTGCCAGCATCCGACGTGCGGGCTACAATGAGCAGTTCTTC
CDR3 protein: CASIRRAGYNEQFF

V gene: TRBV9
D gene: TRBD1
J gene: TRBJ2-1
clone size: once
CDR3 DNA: TGTGCCAGCAGCGTAGCTGGGGACAGCCACAATGAGCAGTTCTTC
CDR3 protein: CASSVAGDSHNEQFF

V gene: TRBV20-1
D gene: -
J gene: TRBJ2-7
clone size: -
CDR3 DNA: TGCAGTGCTAGTCTGGGGTACGAGCAGTACTTC
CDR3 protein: CSASLGYEQYF

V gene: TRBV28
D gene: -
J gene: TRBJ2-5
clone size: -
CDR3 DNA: TGTGCCAGCACCTCCGAAGAGACCCAGTACTTC
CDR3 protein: CASTSEETQYF

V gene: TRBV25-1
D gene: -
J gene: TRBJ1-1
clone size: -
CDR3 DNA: TGTGCCAGCGGTGGAGGGTTTGGGGATGAAGCTTTCTTT
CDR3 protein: CASGGGFGDEAFF

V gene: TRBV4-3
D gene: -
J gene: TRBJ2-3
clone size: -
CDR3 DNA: TGCGCCAGCAGCCCCGGTGGGGAAAGCGGCACAGATACGCAGTATTTT
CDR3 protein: CASSPGGESGTDTQYF

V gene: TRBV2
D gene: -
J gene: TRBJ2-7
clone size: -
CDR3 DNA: TGTGCCAGCAGTACCGGGACACTTCTCTACGAGCAGTACTTC
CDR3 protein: CASSTGTLLYEQYF

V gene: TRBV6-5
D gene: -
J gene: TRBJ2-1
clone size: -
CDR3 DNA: TGTGCCAGCAGTCGCCCAGGGGTAATCGATGAGCAGTTCTTC
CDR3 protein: CASSRPGVIDEQFF

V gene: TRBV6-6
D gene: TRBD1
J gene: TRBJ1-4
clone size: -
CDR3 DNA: TGTGCCAGCAGTTACTCGACAGGGGACTATGAAAAACTGTTTTTT
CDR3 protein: CASSYSTGDYEKLFF

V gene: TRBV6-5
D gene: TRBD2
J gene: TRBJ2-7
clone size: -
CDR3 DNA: TGTGCCAGCAGGATTTGGACTAGTTCCTACGAGCAGTACTTC
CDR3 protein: CASRIWTSSYEQYF

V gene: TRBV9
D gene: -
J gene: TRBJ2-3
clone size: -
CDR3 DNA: TGTGCCAGCAGCCCCCCGAATAGTGCAGATACGCAGTATTTT
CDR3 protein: CASSPPNSADTQYF

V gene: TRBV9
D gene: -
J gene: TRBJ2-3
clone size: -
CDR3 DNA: TGTGCCAGCAGCGTAGTTGTAGGGGACATGGATACGCAGTATTTT
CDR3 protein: CASSVVVGDMDTQYF

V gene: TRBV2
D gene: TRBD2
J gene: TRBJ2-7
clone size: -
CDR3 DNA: TGTGCCAGCAGTCAACCGGGACTACAGAGACAAAACTCCTACGAGCAGTACTTC
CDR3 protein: CASSQPGLQRQNSYEQYF

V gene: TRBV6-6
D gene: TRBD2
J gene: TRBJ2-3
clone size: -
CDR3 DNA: TGTGCCAGCAGCCAGACTAGCGGAAACACAGATACGCAGTATTTT
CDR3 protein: CASSQTSGNTDTQYF

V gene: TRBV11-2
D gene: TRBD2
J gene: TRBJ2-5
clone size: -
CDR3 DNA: TGTGCCAGCAGCTTAATCATAGCGGGGGGGCCCGGGGAGACCCAGTACTTC
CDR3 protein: CASSLIIAGGPGETQYF

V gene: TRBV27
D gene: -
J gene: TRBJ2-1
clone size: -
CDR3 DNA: TGTGCCAGCAGTCATCGGACTGCTTCAAATGAGCAGTTCTTC
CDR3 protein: CASSHRTASNEQFF

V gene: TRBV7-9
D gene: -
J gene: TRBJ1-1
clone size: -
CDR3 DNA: TGTGCCAGCAGCCCTATTCTTGAAGCTTTCTTT
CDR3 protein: CASSPILEAFF

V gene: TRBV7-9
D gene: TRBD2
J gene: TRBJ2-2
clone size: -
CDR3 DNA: TGTGCCAGCAGTCGCGGGGAGGGAGGTTTCACCGGGGAGCTGTTTTTT
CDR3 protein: CASSRGEGGFTGELFF

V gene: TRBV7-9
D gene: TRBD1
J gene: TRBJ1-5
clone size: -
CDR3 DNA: TGTGCCAGCAGCTTAGGGGGACAGGGGAATCAGCCCCAGCATTTT
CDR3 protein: CASSLGGQGNQPQHF

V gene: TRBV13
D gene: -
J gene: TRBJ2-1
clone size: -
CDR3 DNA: TGTGCCAGCAGCCCCTGGGGACCCACTTACAATGAGCAGTTCTTC
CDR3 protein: CASSPWGPTYNEQFF

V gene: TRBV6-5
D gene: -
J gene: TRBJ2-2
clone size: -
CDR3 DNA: TGTGCCAGCAGTTACTCGACCGGGGGATCCGGGGAGCTGTTTTTT
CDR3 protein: CASSYSTGGSGELFF

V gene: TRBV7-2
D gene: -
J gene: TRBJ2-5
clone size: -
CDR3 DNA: TGTGCCAGCAGCCGAGTGGAGACCAGAGAGACCCAGTACTTC
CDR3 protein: CASSRVETRETQYF

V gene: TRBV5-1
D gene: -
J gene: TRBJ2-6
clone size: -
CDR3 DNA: TGCGCCAGCAGTGTTCGAGGCTCTGGGGCCAACGTCCTGACTTTC
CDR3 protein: CASSVRGSGANVLTF

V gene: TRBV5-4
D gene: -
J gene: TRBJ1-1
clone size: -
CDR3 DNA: TGTGCCAGCAGTAGGTGGAAAGAGTACACTGAAGCTTTCTTT
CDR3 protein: CASSRWKEYTEAFF

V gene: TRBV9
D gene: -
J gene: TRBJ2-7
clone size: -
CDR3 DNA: TGTGCCAGCAGCGCAAGGGGTTTTACCTCCTACGAGCAGTACTTC
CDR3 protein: CASSARGFTSYEQYF

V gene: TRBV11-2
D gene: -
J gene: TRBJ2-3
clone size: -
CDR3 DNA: TGTGCCAGCAGCCGGCCTAGCACAGATACGCAGTATTTT
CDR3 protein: CASSRPSTDTQYF

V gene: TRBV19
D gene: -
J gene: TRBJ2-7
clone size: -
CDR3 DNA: TGTGCCAGTAGTCTACAGGGCTACGAGCAGTACTTC
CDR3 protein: CASSLQGYEQYF

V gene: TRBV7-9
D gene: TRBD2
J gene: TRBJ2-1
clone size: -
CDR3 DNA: TGTGCCAGCATGGGGGGGAGCTCCTACAATGAGCAGTTCTTC
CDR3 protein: CASMGGSSYNEQFF

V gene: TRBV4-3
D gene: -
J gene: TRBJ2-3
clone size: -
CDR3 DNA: TGCGCCAGCAGCCAAGATTCAGGCGGCCCCACAGATACGCAGTATTTT
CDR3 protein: CASSQDSGGPTDTQYF

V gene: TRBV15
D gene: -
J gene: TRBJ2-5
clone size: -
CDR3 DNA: TGTGCCACCAGCAGCTCGGGATCCCAGTACTTC
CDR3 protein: CATSSSGSQYF